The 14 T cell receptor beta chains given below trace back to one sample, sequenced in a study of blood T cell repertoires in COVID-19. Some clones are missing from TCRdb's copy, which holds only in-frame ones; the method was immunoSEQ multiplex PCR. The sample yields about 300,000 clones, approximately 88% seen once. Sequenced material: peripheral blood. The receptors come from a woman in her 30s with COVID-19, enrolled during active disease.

The CDR3 loop is CASIPREIAAFF. CDR3 sequence (DNA): TGCGCCAGCATACCTAGGGAGATCGCAGCTTTCTTT. The chain uses TRBV10-1 and TRBJ1-1, with no clear D. The ends were cut back, 7 bases at V and 10 bases at J, with 16 bases in the middle. The germline V gene has CDR1 WNHNN and CDR2 SYGVQD (reference sequence). The CDR3 consists of 12 residues.

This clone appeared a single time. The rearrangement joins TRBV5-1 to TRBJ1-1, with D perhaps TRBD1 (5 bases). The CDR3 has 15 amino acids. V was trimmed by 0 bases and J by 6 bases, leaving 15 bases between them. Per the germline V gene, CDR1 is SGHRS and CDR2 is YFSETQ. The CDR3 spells CASSLAGNQGAEAFF. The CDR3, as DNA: TGCGCCAGCAGCTTGGCCGGCAACCAGGGCGCTGAAGCTTTCTTT.

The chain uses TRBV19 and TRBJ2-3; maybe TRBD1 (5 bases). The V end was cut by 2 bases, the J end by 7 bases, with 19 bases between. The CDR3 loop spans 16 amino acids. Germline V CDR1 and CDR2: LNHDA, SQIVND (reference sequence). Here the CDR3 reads CASSISLTRQGNTQYF. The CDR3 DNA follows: TGTGCCAGTAGTATATCCCTCACCCGGCAGGGCAATACGCAGTATTTT.

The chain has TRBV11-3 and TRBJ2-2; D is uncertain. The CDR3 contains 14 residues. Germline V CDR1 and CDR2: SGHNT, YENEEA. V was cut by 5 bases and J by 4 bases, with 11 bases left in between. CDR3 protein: CASSEVRGTGELFF. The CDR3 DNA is TGTGCCAGCAGCGAGGTTCGTGGCACCGGGGAGCTGTTTTTT.

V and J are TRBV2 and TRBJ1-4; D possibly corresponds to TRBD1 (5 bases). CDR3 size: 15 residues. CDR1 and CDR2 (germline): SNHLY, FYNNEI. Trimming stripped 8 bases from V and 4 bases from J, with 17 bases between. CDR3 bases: TGTGCCAGCCAAGGGGTCGGGGAGGTTAATGAAAAACTGTTTTTT. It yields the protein CASQGVGEVNEKLFF.

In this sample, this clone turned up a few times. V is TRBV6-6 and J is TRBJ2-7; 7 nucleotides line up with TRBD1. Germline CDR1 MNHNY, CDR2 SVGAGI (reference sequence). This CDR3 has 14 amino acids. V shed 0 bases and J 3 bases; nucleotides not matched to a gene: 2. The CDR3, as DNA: TGTGCCAGCAGTTACTCGACAGGGAACTACGAGCAGTACTTC. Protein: CASSYSTGNYEQYF.

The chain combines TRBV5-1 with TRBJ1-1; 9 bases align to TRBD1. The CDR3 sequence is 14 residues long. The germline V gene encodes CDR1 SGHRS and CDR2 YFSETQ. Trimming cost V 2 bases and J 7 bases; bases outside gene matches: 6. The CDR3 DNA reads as TGCGCCAGCAGCTTTGACAGGGGGTTGGATGAAGCTTTCTTT. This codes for CASSFDRGLDEAFF.

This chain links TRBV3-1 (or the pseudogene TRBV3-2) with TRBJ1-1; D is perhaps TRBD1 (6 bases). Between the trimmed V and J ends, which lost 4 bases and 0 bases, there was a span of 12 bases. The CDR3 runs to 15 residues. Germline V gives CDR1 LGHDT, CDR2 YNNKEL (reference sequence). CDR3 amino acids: CASSPFGTMNTEAFF. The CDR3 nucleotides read TGTGCCAGCAGCCCATTTGGGACAATGAACACTGAAGCTTTCTTT.

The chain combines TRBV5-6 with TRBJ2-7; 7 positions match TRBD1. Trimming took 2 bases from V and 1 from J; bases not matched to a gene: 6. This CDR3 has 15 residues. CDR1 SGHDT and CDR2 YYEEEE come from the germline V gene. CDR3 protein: CASSFLSGGSYEQYF. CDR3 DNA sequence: TGTGCCAGCAGCTTCTTATCAGGGGGATCCTACGAGCAGTACTTC.

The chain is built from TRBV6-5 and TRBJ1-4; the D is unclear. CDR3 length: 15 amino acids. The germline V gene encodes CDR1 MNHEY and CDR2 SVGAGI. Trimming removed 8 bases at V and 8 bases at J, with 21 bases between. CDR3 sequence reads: CASGKVPTPEEKLFF. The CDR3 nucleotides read TGTGCCAGCGGAAAGGTGCCTACCCCGGAGGAAAAACTGTTTTTT.

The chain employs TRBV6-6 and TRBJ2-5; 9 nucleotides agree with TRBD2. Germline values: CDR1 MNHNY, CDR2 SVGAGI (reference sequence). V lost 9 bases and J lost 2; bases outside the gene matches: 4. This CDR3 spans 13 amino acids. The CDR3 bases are TGTGCCAGACAAAGCGGGAGGCAAGAGACCCAGTACTTC. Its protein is CARQSGRQETQYF.

CDR3 residues: CASSGARLYNEQFF. In DNA, the CDR3 is TGTGCCAGTAGTGGTGCCCGACTGTACAATGAGCAGTTCTTC. V is TRBV19 and J is TRBJ2-1; D is unclear. Looked up from germline, CDR1 is LNHDA and CDR2 is SQIVND (reference sequence). V was pared by 5 bases and J by 4 bases, with 12 bases between. The CDR3 has 14 amino acids.

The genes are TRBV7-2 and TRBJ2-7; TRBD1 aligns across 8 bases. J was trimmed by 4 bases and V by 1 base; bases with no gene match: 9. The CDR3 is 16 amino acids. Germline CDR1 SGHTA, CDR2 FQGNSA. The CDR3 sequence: CASSLEGQGILYEQYF. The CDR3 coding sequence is TGTGCCAGCAGCTTAGAAGGACAGGGAATTCTTTACGAGCAGTACTTC. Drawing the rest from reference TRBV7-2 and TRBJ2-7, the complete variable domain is GAGVSQSPSNKVTEKGKDVELRCDPISGHTALYWYRQSLGQGLEFLIYFQGNSAPDKSGLPSDRFSAERTGGSVSTLTIQRTQQEDSAVYLCASSLEGQGILYEQYFGPGTRLTVT.

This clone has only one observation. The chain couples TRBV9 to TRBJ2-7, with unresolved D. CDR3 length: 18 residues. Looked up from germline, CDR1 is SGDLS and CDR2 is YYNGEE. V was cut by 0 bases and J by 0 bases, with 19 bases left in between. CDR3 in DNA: TGTGCCAGCAGCGTAGTTTGCCTGGGCATTTCCAGCTCCTACGAGCAGTACGTC. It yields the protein CASSVVCLGISSSYEQYV.